The entry below gives a single TCR beta chain sequence along with its context. Sequencing used immunoSEQ multiplex PCR; TCRdb keeps in-frame clones, though not all of them. The profile covers some 80,000 clones, with over 75% appearing a single time and roughly 3.9% taken by the ten largest. The sample originates from a study of technical replicates of blood from a handful of donors. CDR1 SQVTM and CDR2 ANQGSEA come from the germline V gene. This CDR3 region has 14 residues. Trimming stripped 4 bases from V and 0 bases from J, with 13 bases between. The chain carries TRBV29-1 and TRBJ2-7; D is perhaps TRBD1 (6 bases). The receptor was isolated from a human donor in good health. Some clones in this sample may be carry-over from other donors' samples. Sequencing was carried out using PBMCs. CDR3 sequence (DNA): TGCAGCGTTGCAGGGGCGCCTTCCTCCTACGAGCAGTACTTC. Its protein product is CSVAGAPSSYEQYF.